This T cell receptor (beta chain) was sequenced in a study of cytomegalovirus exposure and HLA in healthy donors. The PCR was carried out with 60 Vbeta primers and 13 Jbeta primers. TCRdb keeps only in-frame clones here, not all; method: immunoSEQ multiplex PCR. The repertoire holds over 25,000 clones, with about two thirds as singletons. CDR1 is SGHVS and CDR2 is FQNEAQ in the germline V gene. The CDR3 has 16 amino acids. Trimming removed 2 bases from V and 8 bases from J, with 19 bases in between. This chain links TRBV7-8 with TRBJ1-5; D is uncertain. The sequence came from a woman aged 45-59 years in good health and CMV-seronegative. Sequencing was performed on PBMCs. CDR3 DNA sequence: TGTGCCAGCAGCTTACCCCACGGAGGCCCGGATGAGCCCCAGCATTTT. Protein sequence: CASSLPHGGPDEPQHF.